This section outlines one T cell receptor beta chain sequence together with its context. This record belongs to a study of beta chain features in type 1 diabetes. Every bit of the isolated RNA underwent reverse transcription, so sequencing read expressed TCRB transcripts. This table comes from immunoSEQ multiplex PCR, and its TCRdb copy is limited to in-frame clones, with some not included. Counted here are approximately 300,000 clones, about 10% occurring once; the ten biggest clones make up 0.015%. The germline V gene encodes CDR1 LNHNV and CDR2 YYDKDF (reference sequence). V dropped 3 bases and J dropped 5; count of bases not matched to a gene: 14. CDR3 length: 17 amino acids.

This clonotype originated in a woman aged 25 to 45 in good health. The chain has TRBV15 and TRBJ2-5, with TRBD1 matching 8 bases. The sequencing sample was made of naive CD4+ T cells from blood. Written as DNA, the CDR3 is TGTGCCACCAGCAGCGCCACGGGACAGGCCGGGGTGGAGACCCAGTACTTC. Its translation: CATSSATGQAGVETQYF.